These T cell receptor beta chains were read from a single sample in a study of blood T cell repertoires in COVID-19. TCRdb's copy holds only in-frame clones and misses some; the assay was immunoSEQ multiplex PCR. The sample holds 150,000 to 190,000 clones, under 90% seen once. The sequencing sample was made of peripheral blood. Receptors were obtained from a man aged 60 to 75 with acute or convalescent COVID-19. Both conserved end residues are part of each CDR3. Each record gives: J gene, V gene, clone size, CDR3 protein. Clone size is given for some rows only: seen once, a few or many times, or a class if the clone is expanded.

>TRBJ1-1|TRBV5-8|few
CASTNWRWEAFF
>TRBJ2-2|TRBV5-8|.
CASRTNRELAGGLVF
>TRBJ2-3|TRBV9|few
CASSVGSRGTQYF
>TRBJ2-7|TRBV18|.
CASSPGLAGTSYEQYF
>TRBJ1-6|TRBV5-1|.
CASSLDENSPLHF
>TRBJ2-5|TRBV4-1|.
CASSQAPDRGLWETQYF
>TRBJ1-4|TRBV5-1|.
CASSYSGTGEKLFF
>TRBJ2-1|TRBV6-4|many
CASSNLAGTGNNEQFF
>TRBJ2-7|TRBV3-1/TRBV3-2|.
CASSQLGGAYEQYF
>TRBJ1-1|TRBV7-9|once
CASSPDAVEAFF
>TRBJ2-3|TRBV11-2|once
CASSQGQGTTDTQYF
>TRBJ1-3|TRBV19|.
CASSNIGVAGNTIYF
>TRBJ2-5|TRBV6-5|.
CASSYGAGDETQYF
>TRBJ1-1|TRBV2|.
CASSEGKGTGDKAFF
>TRBJ2-3|TRBV10-3|once
CAISETETDTQYF
>TRBJ2-4|TRBV19|.
CASTDRSEPQYF
>TRBJ1-5|TRBV28|.
CASRGVRGTNQPQHF
>TRBJ2-7|TRBV18|.
CASSKGNEQYF
>TRBJ1-2|TRBV4-3|.
CASSQEIQGDYGYTF
>TRBJ1-2|TRBV4-1|.
CASSQEGGMTYGYTF
>TRBJ2-2|TRBV11-2|.
CASSSRLAGAGGELFF
>TRBJ1-2|TRBV12-3/TRBV12-4|.
CASSPGQGYGYTF
>TRBJ2-6|TRBV12-5|.
CASGLVERLWANVLTF
>TRBJ1-2|TRBV9|.
CASVTGNLPYCGYTF
>TRBJ2-7|TRBV5-1|.
CASSTTGGYEQYF
>TRBJ1-6|TRBV6-2/TRBV6-3|.
CASSYPTAGRNNSPLHF
>TRBJ1-1|TRBV4-1|few
CASSRSGQANTEAFF
>TRBJ1-6|TRBV27|.
CASSPRQGTSPLHF
>TRBJ1-2|TRBV5-6|.
CASSNLQGGYGYTF
>TRBJ1-1|TRBV5-1|once
CASSLAGESTEAFF
>TRBJ1-2|TRBV24-1|.
CATSDPARDYGYTF
>TRBJ1-5|TRBV12-3/TRBV12-4|.
CASSLEEGQPQHF
>TRBJ1-2|TRBV5-5|.
CASSLWGQGLGYTF